A single sample gave rise to the 9 T cell receptor beta chains below, sequenced in a study of tumor-infiltrating lymphocytes in primary liver carcinoma. It was from roughly 20-30 mg of unsorted bulk tissue that RNA and DNA were co-extracted. Total RNA amounting to 500 ng was the source from which TCR beta cDNA was made with a constant-region primer. TCR beta libraries came from three nested multiplex PCR rounds using slightly modified ARM-PCR. A C-beta reverse primer and TRBV1-TRBV30 forward primers served in each of the first two PCR rounds, at ten to eleven cycles apiece. MiXCR was run by TCRdb on the multiplex PCR reads, yielding one entry per CDR3 protein. There are about 92,000 distinct CDR3 sequences in the sample; less than 70% occur only once, and 27% lies in the top ten. Sequenced input: tumor-adjacent normal liver tissue. The receptors originated from a man in his forties with primary liver carcinoma and hepatitis B virus infection.

This clonotype was observed a single time. V gene TRBV20-1 combines with J gene TRBJ1-2; TRBD1 is a possible D gene (5 bases). Germline values: CDR1 DFQATT, CDR2 SNEGSKA (reference sequence). This CDR3 has 13 residues. V lost 6 bases and J lost 6, with 17 bases in between. The CDR3 DNA sequence: TGCAGTGCCTTTCCTCAGGGTATCCATGGCTACACCTTC. This encodes CSAFPQGIHGYTF.

A note on this clonotype: Since no conserved phenylalanine or tryptophan closes the CDR3, a read error is the likely cause. The chain employs TRBV11-2 and TRBJ2-5, with D possibly TRBD2 on 6 matching bases. V shed 0 bases and J shed 2 bases, with 13 bases lying between them. The CDR3 runs to 16 residues. CDR1 is SGHAT and CDR2 is FQNNGV in the germline V gene. The CDR3 coding sequence is TGTGCCAGCAGCTTAGATCTGGGAGGTGGACAAGAGACCCAGTACTTA. Protein: CASSLDLGGGQETQYL.

On this clonotype itself: Just one base apart from a much larger clone, this may be a read error. Given the absence of the conserved phenylalanine or tryptophan at the CDR3 end, a read error is likely. It is unclear where the CDR3 begins or ends on the DNA, so no DNA is shown, and the CDR3 is as TCRdb lists it. The CDR3 protein is CASSLDSSGRGEQSL. This rearrangement joins TRBV11-2 to TRBJ2-1; TRBD2, the table's D call, lacks a check against the DNA. Germline CDR1 SGHAT, CDR2 FQNNGV. From its first to its last residue, the CDR3 has 15 amino acids.

About this clonotype itself: The junction and the germline gene differ at one end; a read error may be behind it. The chain couples TRBV11-2 to TRBJ2-2; maybe TRBD2 (5 bases). The CDR3 is 14 residues long. CDR1 SGHAT and CDR2 FQNNGV come from the germline V gene. CDR3 in DNA: TGTGCCAGCAGCTTTTCCCGGAGCACCGGGGAGCTAATTTTT. Translating it yields CASSFSRSTGELIF.

This clonotype was counted many times. The chain couples TRBV7-9 to TRBJ2-5; D tentatively reads TRBD1 or TRBD2 (6 bases each). This CDR3 has 15 amino acids. Trimming cost V 2 bases and J 3 bases, with 13 bases left between them. Germline loops: CDR1 SEHNR, CDR2 FQNEAQ (reference sequence). The CDR3 reads CASSLRGALEETQYF. In nucleotides, the CDR3 is TGTGCCAGCAGCTTAAGGGGGGCTCTTGAAGAGACCCAGTACTTC.

This chain links TRBV11-2 with TRBJ2-7, with 7 bases matching TRBD1. Germline V gene lookup returns CDR1 SGHAT and CDR2 FQNNGV. The CDR3 loop spans 15 amino acids. With 9 bases clipped from V and 4 bases from J, the junction kept 15 bases outside the gene matches. DNA for the CDR3: TGTGCCAGTAGCCTAACATCGGGACAGATTTACGAGCAGTACTTC. It translates to CASSLTSGQIYEQYF.

This clonotype was detected many times. The CDR3 DNA is TGCAGCGTTGAAACGACGGGAGAGGGATCAAATGAGCAGTTCTTC. Residues: CSVETTGEGSNEQFF. The chain combines TRBV29-1 with TRBJ2-1; perhaps TRBD2 as D (6 bases). The CDR3 runs to 15 residues. Germline CDR1 SQVTM, CDR2 ANQGSEA. With 2 bases removed from V and 7 bases from J, the gap between germline ends came to 18 bases.

Many counts were recorded for this clonotype. The gene calls are TRBV4-1 and TRBJ2-1, with TRBD2 identical over 7 bases. Germline V gene data show CDR1 as MGHRA and CDR2 as YSYEKL. The CDR3 has 14 residues. After removal of 3 bases from V and 5 bases from J, the junction contained 4 bases not matched to a gene. The CDR3 region has the DNA TGCGCCAGCAGCCAGCTAGGACTAGACAATGAGCAGTTCTTC. Its translation is CASSQLGLDNEQFF.

The DNA for the CDR3 is TGTGCCAGCTGCCCGGGGGGAGGTTATAGCGGAAGCTCCTACAATGAGCAGTTCTTC. Its protein product is CASCPGGGYSGSSYNEQFF. The chain is built from TRBV5-6 and TRBJ2-1; 7 bases map to TRBD2. Germline V lookup: CDR1 SGHDT, CDR2 YYEEEE. Unmatched junction bases numbered 19, after V lost 7 bases and J lost 0 bases. The CDR3 totals 19 residues.